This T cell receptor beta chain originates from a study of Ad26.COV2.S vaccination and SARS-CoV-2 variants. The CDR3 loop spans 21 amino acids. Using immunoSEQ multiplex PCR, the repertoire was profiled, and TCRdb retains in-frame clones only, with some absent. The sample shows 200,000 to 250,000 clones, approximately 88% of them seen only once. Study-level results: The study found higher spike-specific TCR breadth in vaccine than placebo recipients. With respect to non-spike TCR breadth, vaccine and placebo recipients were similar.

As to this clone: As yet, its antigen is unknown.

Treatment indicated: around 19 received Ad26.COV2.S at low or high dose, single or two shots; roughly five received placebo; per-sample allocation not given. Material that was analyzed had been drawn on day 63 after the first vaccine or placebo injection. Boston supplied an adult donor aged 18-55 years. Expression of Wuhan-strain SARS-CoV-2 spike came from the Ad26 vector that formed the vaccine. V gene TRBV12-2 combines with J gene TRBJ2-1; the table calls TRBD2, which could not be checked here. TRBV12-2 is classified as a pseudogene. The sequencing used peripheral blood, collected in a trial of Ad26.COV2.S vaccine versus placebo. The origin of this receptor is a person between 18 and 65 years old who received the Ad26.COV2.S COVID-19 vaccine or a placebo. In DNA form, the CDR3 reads TGTGCAAGTCGCCGTGCGGGACGGCGGAGGGTAGCCTACATCCCCCACAATGAGCAGTTCTTC. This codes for CASRRAGRRRVAYIPHNEQFF.